The 27 T cell receptor beta chains presented below share a single source sample, sequenced in a study of T cell responses to AZD1222 COVID-19 vaccine. TCRdb's copy holds only in-frame clones and misses some; the assay was immunoSEQ multiplex PCR. The sample includes 150,000 to 200,000 clones, 85% to 90% of them seen just once. Sequencing used peripheral blood, obtained 28 days after the second AZD1222 dose. The receptors originated from an adult who received the AZD1222 COVID-19 vaccine.

V gene TRBV9 combines with J gene TRBJ1-5, with D uncertain. Germline V gives CDR1 SGDLS, CDR2 YYNGEE. V lost 4 bases and J 1 base, leaving 9 bases between the germline ends. There are 14 residues in the CDR3. CDR3 sequence reads: CASSRAGSNQPQHF. CDR3 sequence (DNA): TGTGCCAGCAGCAGGGCCGGGAGCAATCAGCCCCAGCATTTT.

The chain recombines TRBV28 with TRBJ2-2, with 7 bases fitting TRBD1. Germline V gene lookup returns CDR1 MDHEN and CDR2 SYDVKM. This CDR3 has 17 amino acids. V shed 6 bases, J shed 0 bases, and the junction held 10 bases outside the gene matches. CDR3 in amino acids: CASRFPAGTANTGELFF. The CDR3 coding sequence is TGTGCCAGCAGGTTCCCAGCCGGGACAGCGAACACCGGGGAGCTGTTTTTT.

The chain couples TRBV14 to TRBJ2-7, with D unresolved. Germline CDR1 reads SGHDN; CDR2 reads FVKESK. The CDR3 loop spans 13 amino acids. The V gene lost 1 base and the J gene lost 3 bases, with 7 bases spanning the gap. The CDR3 nucleotides are TGTGCCAGCAGCCAAGTCAACAGCTACGAGCAGTACTTC. Translation: CASSQVNSYEQYF.

The V and J genes are TRBV5-1 and TRBJ2-1; TRBD2 matches 7 bases. This CDR3 spans 16 amino acids. CDR1 and CDR2 from the germline V gene are SGHRS and YFSETQ. V was pared by 0 bases and J by 7 bases, with 10 bases of the junction left unmatched. The DNA for the CDR3 is TGCGCCAGCAGCTTGGCCAGGGCAGGGAGGGCTAATGAGCAGTTCTTC. This encodes CASSLARAGRANEQFF.

The chain joins TRBV6-5 to TRBJ2-3, with D unclear. V was trimmed by 4 bases and J by 1 base, leaving 15 bases between them. CDR1 is MNHEY and CDR2 is SVGAGI in the germline V gene. The CDR3 runs 16 residues. The CDR3 sequence: CASSSRLAQGTDTQYF. CDR3 DNA: TGTGCCAGCAGTTCCCGACTGGCCCAAGGCACAGATACGCAGTATTTT.

This clone occurred a few times. The V call is TRBV30, the J call TRBJ1-5, with a tentative D call TRBD1 (6 bases). The CDR3 is 15 amino acids. The V and J ends lost 3 bases and 4 bases respectively, with 16 bases between them. Germline loops: CDR1 GTSNPN, CDR2 SVGIG (reference sequence). This chain's CDR3 is CAWSPWGGGNQPQHF. CDR3 nucleotides: TGTGCCTGGAGCCCCTGGGGAGGGGGTAATCAGCCCCAGCATTTT. Together with reference TRBV30 and TRBJ1-5, the CDR3 gives the full variable domain: SQTIHQWPATLVQPVGSPLSLECTVEGTSNPNLYWYRQAAGRGLQLLFYSVGIGQISSEVPQNLSASRPQDRQFILSSKKLLLSDSGFYLCAWSPWGGGNQPQHFGDGTRLSIL.

The chain employs TRBV30 and TRBJ1-1; D gene uncertain. The germline V and J ends were trimmed by 4 bases and 1 base, with 13 bases remaining between them. CDR1 is GTSNPN and CDR2 is SVGIG in the germline V gene (reference sequence). CDR3 length: 14 residues. The CDR3 DNA sequence: TGTGCCTGGAATGTAGCAGGACGGAACACTGAAGCTTTCTTT. Its translation: CAWNVAGRNTEAFF.

The CDR3 spells CASSSQGVGTEAFF. CDR3 DNA: TGTGCCAGCAGTTCACAGGGGGTGGGAACTGAAGCTTTCTTT. The rearrangement joins TRBV6-5 to TRBJ1-1; 8 positions match TRBD1. Per the germline V gene, CDR1 is MNHEY and CDR2 is SVGAGI. The CDR3 has 14 amino acids. V lost 4 bases to trimming and J lost 5 bases; unmatched junction nucleotides: 6.

The rearrangement uses TRBV28 and TRBJ2-3, with 8 bases identical to TRBD2. V gave up 6 bases and J gave up 3 bases; unmatched junction bases: 5. The germline gives CDR1 MDHEN, CDR2 SYDVKM. There are 14 residues in the CDR3. The CDR3 protein is CASRAGGLTDTQYF. Written as DNA, the CDR3 is TGTGCCAGCAGGGCGGGGGGCTTGACAGATACGCAGTATTTT.

To note about this clone: Other DNA sequences in this specimen translate into the identical CDR3. This rearrangement joins TRBV5-4 to TRBJ1-1; possible D gene TRBD1, 5 bases. Germline V gene sequence: CDR1 SGHNT, CDR2 YYREEE (reference sequence). The CDR3 is 14 residues long. Trimming removed 3 bases at V and 1 base at J, with 10 bases between. The chain's CDR3 is CASSSGTGNTEAFF. In DNA form, the CDR3 reads TGTGCCAGCAGCTCGGGGACGGGGAACACTGAAGCTTTCTTT.

This clone was detected only once. The chain is built from TRBV12-3 or TRBV12-4 and TRBJ1-3; unclear D gene. The CDR3 contains 13 residues. V was cut by 3 bases and J by 3 bases, with 6 bases left in between. The CDR3 nucleotides are TGTGCCAGCAGTTTGAGCAGTGGAAACACCATATATTTT. This codes for CASSLSSGNTIYF.

V is TRBV5-4 and J is TRBJ2-5, with 12 bases matching TRBD1. The germline V gene encodes CDR1 SGHNT and CDR2 YYREEE (reference sequence). The CDR3 extends over 16 amino acids. V gave up 3 bases and J gave up 1 base; unmatched junction bases: 4. The CDR3 sequence: CASSSPGQGAQETQYF. CDR3 nucleotide sequence: TGTGCCAGCAGCTCCCCGGGACAGGGGGCCCAAGAGACCCAGTACTTC.

This chain joins TRBV30 and TRBJ2-3; TRBD1 or TRBD2 may be the D gene (5 bases each). The CDR3 is 11 amino acids. Trimming removed 5 bases from V and 3 bases from J, with 6 bases in between. CDR1 is GTSNPN, CDR2 SVGIG, per germline (reference sequence). DNA of the CDR3: TGTGCCTGGGGGGGTACAGATACGCAGTATTTT. Encoded protein: CAWGGTDTQYF. The entire variable domain, with the rest obtained from reference TRBV30 and TRBJ2-3, is as follows: SQTIHQWPATLVQPVGSPLSLECTVEGTSNPNLYWYRQAAGRGLQLLFYSVGIGQISSEVPQNLSASRPQDRQFILSSKKLLLSDSGFYLCAWGGTDTQYFGPGTRLTVL.

V is TRBV4-1 and J is TRBJ1-1; D unresolved. The CDR3 runs to 16 residues. Germline V gene data show CDR1 as MGHRA and CDR2 as YSYEKL. V gave up 0 bases and J gave up 1 base, with 12 bases separating them. In DNA, the CDR3 is TGCGCCAGCAGCCAAGATAAAGGAGGTAGGAACACTGAAGCTTTCTTT. It is translated as CASSQDKGGRNTEAFF.

The chain is built from TRBV7-9 and TRBJ1-3, with D unclear. Germline values: CDR1 SEHNR, CDR2 FQNEAQ (reference sequence). The CDR3 spans 16 residues. V was pared by 3 bases and J by 2 bases, with 14 bases between. CDR3 DNA sequence: TGTGCCAGCAGCTTTGGGAGGGTGGGCCCTGGAAACACCATATATTTT. Translation: CASSFGRVGPGNTIYF.

This clone was observed a single time. Other DNA variants within this sample encode the same CDR3. The chain combines TRBV19 with TRBJ1-1; TRBD1 is a possible D gene (5 bases). The V gene's germline CDR1 is LNHDA and CDR2 SQIVND (reference sequence). CDR3 length: 13 residues. V shed 6 bases and J shed 2 bases, with 10 bases lying between them. The chain's CDR3 is CASSPRGNTEAFF. CDR3 nucleotide sequence: TGTGCCAGTAGCCCAAGGGGAAACACTGAAGCTTTCTTT.

This clone appeared a single time. The chain combines TRBV6-5 with TRBJ1-1, with 11 bases identical to TRBD1. Trimming took 8 bases from V and 4 from J; bases not matched to a gene: 3. Germline CDR1 and CDR2: MNHEY and SVGAGI. The CDR3 runs 13 residues. In DNA form, the CDR3 reads TGTGCCAGCGGGGGACAGGGGGGCACTGAAGCTTTCTTT. This codes for CASGGQGGTEAFF.

The chain employs TRBV6-6 and TRBJ1-1; unclear D gene. V was clipped by 2 bases and J by 3 bases, with 7 bases between them. This CDR3 has 13 residues. Germline-derived CDR1 and CDR2 are MNHNY and SVGAGI (reference sequence). The CDR3 nucleotides read TGTGCCAGCAGTTACGGCAGCGACACTGAAGCTTTCTTT. Its protein is CASSYGSDTEAFF.

This clone is a singleton in its sample. V is TRBV6-1 and J is TRBJ1-2, with TRBD1 matching 7 bases. The germline gives CDR1 MNHNS, CDR2 SASEGT. The ends lost 3 bases at V and 4 bases at J; junction bases unmatched: 2. The length of the CDR3 is 13 residues. In DNA form, the CDR3 reads TGTGCCAGCAGTGAGGACAGGCTCTATGGCTACACCTTC. Residues: CASSEDRLYGYTF.

The gene calls are TRBV2 and TRBJ2-1, with D perhaps assigned TRBD1 or TRBD2 (5 bases each). Trimming took off 8 bases at V and 9 bases at J, with 20 bases between the two ends. From germline, CDR1 is SNHLY and CDR2 FYNNEI. This CDR3 comprises 14 residues. The CDR3 DNA sequence: TGTGCCAGCGGGGACCCAGGGTGGGTGGCTGAGCAGTTCTTC. Its translation is CASGDPGWVAEQFF.

The rearrangement joins TRBV4-1 to TRBJ1-6; possible D gene TRBD1, 5 bases. The CDR3 contains 15 residues. CDR1 is MGHRA, CDR2 YSYEKL, per germline. V gave up 0 bases and J gave up 10 bases, with 13 bases separating them. This CDR3 reads CASSQDQGFRSPLHF. DNA of the CDR3: TGCGCCAGCAGCCAAGATCAGGGCTTCAGATCACCCCTCCACTTT.

This clone was seen a few times. The chain combines TRBV5-1 with TRBJ2-3; maybe TRBD1 (5 bases). CDR1 and CDR2 from the germline V gene are SGHRS and YFSETQ. V shed 0 bases and J shed 7 bases, with 15 bases lying between them. The CDR3 extends over 15 amino acids. The CDR3: CASSLEGPFTYTQYF. The CDR3 DNA sequence: TGCGCCAGCAGCTTGGAGGGGCCCTTTACATATACGCAGTATTTT.

This clone was observed a single time. The genes are TRBV5-8 and TRBJ1-1; D possibly corresponds to TRBD1 (6 bases). Per the germline V gene, CDR1 is SGHTS and CDR2 is YDEGEE. The CDR3 runs to 14 residues. V dropped 0 bases and J dropped 5 bases, with 11 bases sitting between them. CDR3: CASSLVRGGTEAFF. CDR3 nucleotides: TGTGCCAGCAGCTTGGTCAGGGGAGGGACTGAAGCTTTCTTT. Drawing the rest from reference TRBV5-8 and TRBJ1-1, the complete variable domain is EAGVTQSPTHLIKTRGQQATLRCSPISGHTSVYWYQQALGLGLQFLLWYDEGEERNRGNFPPRFSGRQFPNYSSELNVNALELEDSALYLCASSLVRGGTEAFFGQGTRLTVV.

This sequence joins TRBV4-2 and TRBJ1-5; no definite D call. CDR1 is LGHNA, CDR2 YNFKEQ, per germline. The length of the CDR3 is 15 residues. Trimming left V 4 bases short and J 1 base short, with 11 bases between. The CDR3 DNA reads as TGTGCCAGCAGCCCCCGAATCAGCAGCAATCAGCCCCAGCATTTT. This encodes CASSPRISSNQPQHF.

The chain has TRBV5-1 and TRBJ2-1, with TRBD2 identical over 7 bases. CDR3 size: 15 residues. CDR1 is SGHRS and CDR2 is YFSETQ in the germline V gene. Trimming took 2 bases from V and 6 from J; bases not matched to a gene: 8. DNA for the CDR3: TGCGCCAGCAGCTTAGGTGGCGGGGGTGTCAATGAGCAGTTCTTC. This encodes CASSLGGGGVNEQFF.

The chain employs TRBV5-6 and TRBJ2-5; 7 positions agree with TRBD1. J was trimmed by 5 bases and V by 4 bases; bases with no gene match: 8. Germline loops: CDR1 SGHDT, CDR2 YYEEEE. The CDR3 sequence is 14 residues long. Written as DNA, the CDR3 is TGTGCCAGCAGCGGGACAGCCCTGTGGGAGACCCAGTACTTC. Its translation is CASSGTALWETQYF. Full variable domain (missing parts from reference TRBV5-6 and TRBJ2-5): DAGVTQSPTHLIKTRGQQVTLRCSPKSGHDTVSWYQQALGQGPQFIFQYYEEEERQRGNFPDRFSGHQFPNYSSELNVNALLLGDSALYLCASSGTALWETQYFGPGTRLLVL.

This chain uses TRBV28 with TRBJ1-1; D might be TRBD1 (5 bases). V was pared by 5 bases and J by 11 bases, with 15 bases between. The CDR3 contains 12 residues. The germline gives CDR1 MDHEN, CDR2 SYDVKM. The CDR3 nucleotides are TGTGCCAGCAGTCCCGAGGGGTTGTGGGCTTTCTTT. Residues: CASSPEGLWAFF.